One and the same sample provided the 26 T cell receptor beta chains below, sequenced in a study of blood T cells in healthy people across ages (dated by TCRdb to the mid-2010s). The library was produced with 5' RACE. TCRdb shows the sequencer as Illumina HiSeq 2500. A second about 7 to 11 cycle PCR used a sample-barcoded 5' primer and a J-beta primer mix. In-frame beta chains were kept once TCRdb had trimmed the public reads at Q25 with fastp and called clones with MiXCR. Records with the same CDR3 protein are collapsed into one entry carrying the most frequent genes and DNA. The sample contains about 800,000 distinct CDR3 sequences, less than 60% of them found a single time. 15% to 20% of the sample is taken by the ten largest. The specimen was blood. All receptors derive from a man at least 80 years old in good health.

Many counts were recorded for this clonotype. V is TRBV3-1 and J is TRBJ1-2; the D gene is possibly TRBD1 (5 bases). V lost 4 bases, J lost 8 bases, and 8 bases lay in between. The CDR3 contains 11 residues. In germline, CDR1 is LGHDT, CDR2 YNNKEL (reference sequence). The chain's CDR3 is CASSRGGGYTF. The CDR3 DNA follows: TGTGCCAGCAGCCGGGGCGGAGGCTACACCTTC.

The chain links TRBV3-1 to TRBJ2-1, with 10 bases fitting TRBD2. The CDR3 is 16 residues long. Germline V gives CDR1 LGHDT, CDR2 YNNKEL (reference sequence). The ends lost 1 base at V and 5 bases at J; junction bases unmatched: 5. Here the CDR3 reads CASSQGGLAGDNEQFF. CDR3 nucleotide sequence: TGTGCCAGCAGCCAAGGGGGGCTAGCGGGAGACAATGAGCAGTTCTTC.

The chain employs TRBV5-5 and TRBJ2-7; unclear D gene. CDR1 and CDR2 (germline): SGHKS, YYEKEE (reference sequence). The V and J ends lost 0 bases and 8 bases respectively, with 15 bases between them. This CDR3 has 14 amino acids. The CDR3 region is CASSLGGPGFKQYF. The CDR3 coding sequence is TGTGCCAGCAGCTTGGGAGGACCCGGGTTTAAGCAGTACTTC.

This clonotype was detected ten times or more. J is TRBJ2-6 and V is TRBV25-1; D remains ambiguous. CDR3 length: 16 residues. Germline V gene sequence: CDR1 MGHDK, CDR2 SYGVNS. Trimming left V 0 bases short and J 0 bases short, with 6 bases between. The CDR3 DNA sequence: TGTGCCAGCAGTGAATATGAGAGCTCTGGGGCCAACGTCCTGACTTTC. Its translation is CASSEYESSGANVLTF.

In this sample, this clonotype turned up many times. The chain employs TRBV5-1 and TRBJ2-7; 7 positions agree with TRBD1. This CDR3 has 14 residues. V trimming: 6 bases; J trimming: 5 bases; junction bases outside the gene matches: 11. The germline V gene encodes CDR1 SGHRS and CDR2 YFSETQ. CDR3 DNA sequence: TGCGCCAGCACCGTGGGGACAGAGAACAACGAGCAGTACTTC. This gives the protein CASTVGTENNEQYF.

The chain recombines TRBV7-2 with TRBJ2-2, with 9 bases identical to TRBD2. V lost 5 bases, J lost 4 bases, and 5 bases stayed unmatched. CDR3 length: 15 amino acids. The germline gives CDR1 SGHTA, CDR2 FQGNSA. The CDR3 DNA sequence: TGTGCCAGCAGCCTGACTAGCGGAGGCACCGGGGAGCTGTTTTTT. Residues: CASSLTSGGTGELFF.

In this sample, this clonotype turned up a few times. The chain has TRBV5-1 and TRBJ2-3; D unresolved. Germline V gene data show CDR1 as SGHRS and CDR2 as YFSETQ. V shed 4 bases and J shed 2 bases, with 8 bases lying between them. This CDR3 has 13 amino acids. CDR3 nucleotides: TGCGCCAGCAGCGTACCGGTCACAGATACGCAGTATTTT. Translation gives CASSVPVTDTQYF.

The chain recombines TRBV7-9 with TRBJ2-1; the match to TRBD2 covers 11 bases. CDR3 size: 18 residues. From germline, CDR1 is SEHNR and CDR2 FQNEAQ (reference sequence). V lost 5 bases, J lost 9 bases, and 18 bases stayed unmatched. CDR3 bases: TGTGCCAGCAGCCCCTTTGTCATAACTAGCGGGAGTAGAGCTGAGCAGTTCTTC. Amino acids: CASSPFVITSGSRAEQFF.

This clonotype occurred many times. V is TRBV20-1 and J is TRBJ2-1, with TRBD2 as a possible D gene (6 bases). The V gene's germline CDR1 is DFQATT and CDR2 SNEGSKA (reference sequence). This CDR3 spans 15 amino acids. V lost 0 bases and J lost 6, with 15 bases in between. In DNA, the CDR3 is TGCAGTGCTAGAGATAGTAGGACTACGCCCAATGAGCAGTTCTTC. Encoded protein: CSARDSRTTPNEQFF.

The rearrangement joins TRBV4-2 to TRBJ1-2, with D possibly matching TRBD1 (6 bases). CDR1 and CDR2 from the germline V gene are LGHNA and YNFKEQ. The CDR3 length is 14 residues. V lost 0 bases and J lost 11, with 16 bases in between. The CDR3 nucleotides read TGTGCCAGCAGCCAAGATTCCGGGACAAGAGCGTACACCTTC. This encodes CASSQDSGTRAYTF.

This clonotype was seen a handful of times. The CDR3 DNA follows: TGTGCCAGCAGCCTAACAGCAGCGGGAGAGTTCAATGAGCAGTTCTTC. Its protein is CASSLTAAGEFNEQFF. The chain uses TRBV7-2 and TRBJ2-1, with TRBD2 identical over 8 bases. Losses at the gene ends were 5 bases for V and 6 bases for J; bases not matched to a gene: 12. Looked up from germline, CDR1 is SGHTA and CDR2 is FQGNSA. This CDR3 spans 16 amino acids.

The genes are TRBV29-1 and TRBJ2-3; D may be TRBD2 (5 bases). Per the germline V gene, CDR1 is SQVTM and CDR2 is ANQGSEA. The CDR3 sequence is 13 residues long. The ends were cut back, 6 bases at V and 9 bases at J, with 19 bases in the middle. The CDR3 loop is CSVNPFEGCTQYF. The CDR3 DNA is TGCAGCGTCAACCCCTTTGAGGGATGCACGCAGTATTTT.

About this clonotype itself: This may stem from a read error, because a much larger clone lies one nucleotide away. The rearrangement joins TRBV5-1 to TRBJ1-2; D is possibly TRBD1 (5 bases). Trimming left V 5 bases short and J 8 bases short, with 16 bases between. The V gene's germline CDR1 is SGHRS and CDR2 YFSETQ. The CDR3 consists of 13 residues. CDR3 sequence: CASSRGTLYGYTF. For the CDR3, the DNA is TGCGCCAGCAGTCGCGGGACTCTTTACGGCTACACCTTC.

The chain recombines TRBV7-2 with TRBJ1-2, with 9 bases identical to TRBD1. Germline trimming cut 2 bases from V and 2 bases from J; bases unmatched to any gene: 3. The CDR3 has 15 amino acids. Germline CDR1 SGHTA, CDR2 FQGNSA. Here the CDR3 reads CASSLSGTGNYGYTF. For the CDR3, the DNA is TGTGCCAGCAGCTTATCAGGGACAGGGAACTATGGCTACACCTTC.

The rearrangement uses TRBV29-1 and TRBJ2-1, with 9 positions matching TRBD1. Germline CDR1 reads SQVTM; CDR2 reads ANQGSEA. This CDR3 has 15 amino acids. The V gene end was trimmed by 7 bases and the J gene end by 6 bases; junction bases not matched to a gene: 13. Here the CDR3 reads CSASNRGRQGNEQFF. CDR3 nucleotides: TGCAGCGCTAGTAACAGGGGGCGGCAGGGCAATGAGCAGTTCTTC.

The rearrangement uses TRBV2 and TRBJ2-2; the D call may be TRBD1 or TRBD2 (6 bases each). The V gene's germline CDR1 is SNHLY and CDR2 FYNNEI. The CDR3 sequence is 15 residues long. V lost 6 bases, J lost 0 bases, and 11 bases lay in between. The CDR3 spells CASRWGAANTGELFF. The CDR3 coding sequence is TGTGCCAGCAGATGGGGGGCAGCGAACACCGGGGAGCTGTTTTTT.

This chain links TRBV25-1 with TRBJ2-4; maybe TRBD1 (7 bases). V lost 3 bases and J 6 bases, leaving 15 bases between the germline ends. Looked up from germline, CDR1 is MGHDK and CDR2 is SYGVNS. This CDR3 comprises 15 residues. CDR3 in amino acids: CASSDAGQRPNIQYF. In nucleotides, the CDR3 is TGTGCCAGCAGTGATGCGGGACAGAGACCAAACATTCAGTACTTC.

The chain has TRBV7-2 and TRBJ2-3; possibly TRBD2 for D (5 bases). The V gene's germline CDR1 is SGHTA and CDR2 FQGNSA. Trimming removed 5 bases from V and 6 bases from J, with 12 bases in between. The CDR3 is 13 residues long. CDR3 DNA sequence: TGTGCCAGCAGCCCGGACTGGCGGGATACGCAGTATTTT. This gives the protein CASSPDWRDTQYF.

The CDR3 DNA reads as TGCGCCAGCAGCCCCGGGGAGGGCGGGTACGAGCAGTACTTC. This translates into CASSPGEGGYEQYF. V and J are TRBV5-1 and TRBJ2-7; 7 positions agree with TRBD2. The germline V gene has CDR1 SGHRS and CDR2 YFSETQ. With V trimmed by 4 bases and J by 4 bases, 8 bases remained unmatched. CDR3 length: 14 residues.

V usage is TRBV11-3 and J usage is TRBJ2-3; D is undetermined. Germline V gene data show CDR1 as SGHNT and CDR2 as YENEEA. Trimming pared 5 bases from V and 5 bases from J, leaving 11 bases between. The CDR3 totals 13 residues. The CDR3 loop is CASSRALKDTQYF. CDR3 bases: TGTGCCAGCAGCCGAGCCCTCAAAGATACGCAGTATTTT.

Regarding this clonotype: A much larger clone is a single base away; this may be a read error. This chain uses TRBV27 with TRBJ2-1, with no clear D. The V end lost 2 bases, the J end lost 9 bases, and 20 bases lay between the germline ends. The CDR3 has 16 residues. Germline V gives CDR1 MNHEY, CDR2 SMNVEV (reference sequence). The CDR3 spells CASSLGLTLLASEQFF. For the CDR3, the DNA is TGTGCCAGCAGTTTAGGCTTAACCTTACTGGCCAGTGAGCAGTTCTTC.

The rearrangement uses TRBV7-2 and TRBJ2-1; no definite D call. Trimming shortened V by 5 bases and J by 4 bases, and 6 bases separated the two germline ends. Germline-derived CDR1 and CDR2 are SGHTA and FQGNSA. There are 12 residues in the CDR3. The CDR3 region has the DNA TGTGCCAGCAGCATACCGTACAATGAGCAGTTCTTC. Amino acids: CASSIPYNEQFF.

This clonotype appeared many times. The V call is TRBV5-6, the J call TRBJ2-1; no definite D call. The CDR3 has 11 residues. Germline V gives CDR1 SGHDT, CDR2 YYEEEE. Trimming pared 2 bases from V and 9 bases from J, leaving 6 bases between. CDR3 residues: CASSLASEQFF. CDR3 DNA sequence: TGTGCCAGCAGCTTAGCGAGTGAGCAGTTCTTC.

The count of this clonotype is one. This chain links TRBV11-2 with TRBJ1-1; the match to TRBD1 covers 7 bases. Germline CDR1 and CDR2: SGHAT and FQNNGV. The V and J ends lost 1 base and 4 bases, in that order; junction bases with no gene match: 15. This CDR3 contains 18 residues. CDR3 DNA sequence: TGTGCCAGCAGCTTAGGACCCCGACTTCGGGACAGACTCACTGAAGCTTTCTTT. It is translated as CASSLGPRLRDRLTEAFF.

This clonotype was counted only a few times. V is TRBV10-3 and J is TRBJ2-1; no firm D call. The V gene's germline CDR1 is ENHRY and CDR2 SYGVKD. The CDR3 consists of 12 residues. The V gene lost 4 bases and the J gene lost 8 bases, with 9 bases spanning the gap. In DNA, the CDR3 is TGTGCCATCAGTGTTCAGGACCATGAGCAGTTCTTC. Translated, it gives CAISVQDHEQFF.

A remark on this clonotype: It may be a read error: a sequence one base away is much more abundant. This sequence joins TRBV6-2 or TRBV6-3 and TRBJ2-7, with 8 bases that match TRBD2. CDR3 length equals 17 residues. V lost 3 bases and J lost 4; bases outside the gene matches: 14. Germline V gives CDR1 MNHEY, CDR2 SVGEGT. CDR3 residues: CASSYTDYSGGGYEQYF. The CDR3 DNA follows: TGTGCCAGCAGTTATACAGATTACAGCGGGGGAGGTTACGAGCAGTACTTC.